The entry below describes one TCR beta chain. Its antigen is not identified. Other DNA sequences in the same sample also yield this CDR3. Donation came from healthy HIV-negative adults that had no recent acute infections or vaccinations. V lost 5 bases and J lost 5, with 10 bases in between. From germline, CDR1 is SGHRS and CDR2 YFSETQ. This CDR3 is 12 amino acids long. This specimen comes from a study of shared clonotypes between healthy human individuals. Broader study findings: Between a handful of donors, naive CD4 clonotypes were shared at a level of around 4.8%.

Clones were read by immunoSEQ multiplex PCR, and TCRdb kept only the in-frame ones, dropping some. The data show millions of clones, with 90% to 95% seen just once and about 0.13% held by the top ten. The V gene is TRBV5-1, the J gene TRBJ2-5; D is possibly TRBD2 (5 bases). This clonotype was sampled from a man aged 18 to 30 in good health. The material sequenced was naive CD4+ T cells sorted from blood. The sample's subset: CD45RA+ positively selected. Here the CDR3 DNA reads TGCGCCAGCAGTTCCCCGGGGGAGACCCAGTACTTC. As protein: CASSSPGETQYF.